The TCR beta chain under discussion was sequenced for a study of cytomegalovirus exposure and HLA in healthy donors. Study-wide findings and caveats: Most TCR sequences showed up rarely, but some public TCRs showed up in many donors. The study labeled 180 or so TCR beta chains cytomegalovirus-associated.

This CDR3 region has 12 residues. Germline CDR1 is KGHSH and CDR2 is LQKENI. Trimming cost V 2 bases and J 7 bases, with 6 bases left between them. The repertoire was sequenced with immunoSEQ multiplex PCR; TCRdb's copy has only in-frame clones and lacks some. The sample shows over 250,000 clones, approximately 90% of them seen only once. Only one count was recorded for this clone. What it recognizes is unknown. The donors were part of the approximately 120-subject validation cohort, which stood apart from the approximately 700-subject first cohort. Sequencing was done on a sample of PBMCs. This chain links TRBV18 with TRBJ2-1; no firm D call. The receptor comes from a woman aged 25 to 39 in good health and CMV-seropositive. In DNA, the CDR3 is TGTGCCAGCTCACCAATAGGGAATGAGCAGTTCTTC. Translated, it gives CASSPIGNEQFF.